The next 8 T cell receptor beta chains were all read from a single sample in a study of CD8 T cells in Susac syndrome. With random hexamers, roughly 0.45 to 1 ug RNA was reverse transcribed. Using its own MiXCR run on the immunoSEQ multiplex PCR reads, TCRdb lists one record per CDR3 protein. The sample shows about 60,000 distinct CDR3 sequences, approximately 90% of them seen only once. Sequencing used CD8+ T cells from PBMCs. These receptors were collected from a human donor in good health.

This clonotype was detected only once. The V call is TRBV28, the J call TRBJ2-4; tentatively, D is TRBD2 (6 bases). V gave up 6 bases and J gave up 1 base, with 16 bases separating them. CDR1 MDHEN and CDR2 SYDVKM come from the germline V gene. The CDR3 contains 16 residues. The CDR3 reads CASSFGGDTAKNIQYF. The CDR3 DNA sequence: TGTGCCAGCAGCTTCGGGGGTGACACCGCCAAAAACATTCAGTACTTC.

This clonotype turned up a few times. The V gene is TRBV9, the J gene TRBJ2-3, with D maybe TRBD2 (5 bases). CDR1 and CDR2 (germline): SGDLS, YYNGEE. The CDR3 has 16 amino acids. V lost 0 bases to trimming and J lost 0 bases, with 11 bases between them. The CDR3 nucleotides are TGTGCCAGCAGCGTAGCAATAGGACTCAGCACAGATACGCAGTATTTT. Residues: CASSVAIGLSTDTQYF. Full variable domain (rest looked up from reference TRBV9 and TRBJ2-3): DSGVTQTPKHLITATGQRVTLRCSPRSGDLSVYWYQQSLDQGLQFLIQYYNGEERAKGNILERFSAQQFPDLHSELNLSSLELGDSALYFCASSVAIGLSTDTQYFGPGTRLTVL.

The chain combines TRBV27 with TRBJ2-7; possibly TRBD1 for D (6 bases). V was cut by 6 bases and J by 4 bases, with 10 bases left in between. The CDR3 runs to 12 residues. Germline CDR1 MNHEY, CDR2 SMNVEV (reference sequence). CDR3 protein: CASSGTSYEQYF. The DNA of the CDR3 is TGTGCCAGCAGCGGGACATCTTACGAGCAGTACTTC.

The chain employs TRBV7-3 and TRBJ2-3; D not resolved. Trimming removed 0 bases from V and 6 bases from J, with 7 bases in between. Per germline, CDR1 SGHTA and CDR2 FQGTGA. This CDR3 is built from 13 residues. Here the CDR3 reads CASSLTLSDTQYF. The CDR3 DNA sequence: TGTGCCAGCAGCTTAACGTTATCTGATACGCAGTATTTT.

The V and J genes are TRBV7-2 and TRBJ1-5, with a tentative D call TRBD1 (5 bases). Germline V CDR1 and CDR2: SGHTA, FQGNSA. Trimming left V 5 bases short and J 0 bases short, with 8 bases between. This CDR3 is built from 14 residues. The CDR3 nucleotides are TGTGCCAGCAGCCCAGACAGTAGCAATCAGCCCCAGCATTTT. Amino acids: CASSPDSSNQPQHF.

The chain carries TRBV3-1 and TRBJ2-1; TRBD1 is a possible D gene (5 bases). In germline, CDR1 is LGHDT, CDR2 YNNKEL (reference sequence). Trimming pared 6 bases from V and 0 bases from J, leaving 9 bases between. The CDR3 totals 14 residues. The CDR3 DNA follows: TGTGCCAGCAGTACAGGCAGCTCCTACAATGAGCAGTTCTTC. This sequence encodes CASSTGSSYNEQFF.

This sequence joins TRBV7-9 and TRBJ2-7; possible D gene TRBD1, 6 bases. Germline V gene sequence: CDR1 SEHNR, CDR2 FQNEAQ (reference sequence). The V gene lost 5 bases and the J gene lost 3 bases, with 14 bases spanning the gap. This CDR3 comprises 14 residues. CDR3 in amino acids: CASSRRTEDYEQYF. CDR3 nucleotides: TGTGCCAGCAGCCGCAGGACAGAAGACTACGAGCAGTACTTC.

This chain connects TRBV20-1 to TRBJ2-3, with TRBD2 matching over 9 bases. The length of the CDR3 is 17 residues. J was trimmed by 6 bases and V by 3 bases; bases with no gene match: 16. Germline V gives CDR1 DFQATT, CDR2 SNEGSKA (reference sequence). In DNA form, the CDR3 reads TGCAGTGCTAGCCTGGGCGGGGGGGCCGGTTCTTCGGATACGCAGTATTTT. It encodes CSASLGGGAGSSDTQYF.